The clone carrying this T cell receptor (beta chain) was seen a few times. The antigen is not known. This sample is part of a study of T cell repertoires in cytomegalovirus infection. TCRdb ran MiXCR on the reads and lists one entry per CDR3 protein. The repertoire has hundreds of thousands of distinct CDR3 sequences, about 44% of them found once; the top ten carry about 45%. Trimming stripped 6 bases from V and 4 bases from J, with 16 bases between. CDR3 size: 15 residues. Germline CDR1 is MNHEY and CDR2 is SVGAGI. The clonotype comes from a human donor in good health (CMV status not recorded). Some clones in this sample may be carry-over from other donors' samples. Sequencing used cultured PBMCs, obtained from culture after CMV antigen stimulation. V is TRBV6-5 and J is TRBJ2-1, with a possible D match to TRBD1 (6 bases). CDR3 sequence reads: CASSQGSTPYNEQFF. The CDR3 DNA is TGTGCCAGCAGCCAGGGGTCAACGCCGTACAATGAGCAGTTCTTC.